A selection of T cell receptor beta chains follows, all from one sample in a study of blood T cell repertoires in COVID-19. TCRdb's copy holds only in-frame clones and misses some; the assay was immunoSEQ multiplex PCR. Seen here are 65,000 or so clones, roughly 80% observed once, and the top ten hold approximately 24%. The sequenced sample consisted of peripheral blood. The receptors here all came from a human donor in a cohort sampled during active COVID-19. Each CDR3 is given without its conserved first and last residue. Fields, in order: CDR3 length, V gene, CDR3 protein.

CDR3 length: 13; V gene: TRBV28; CDR3 protein: ASTPGTGEDYGYT
CDR3 length: 17; V gene: TRBV4-2; CDR3 protein: ASSHPPGSPGTGSETLH
CDR3 length: 11; V gene: TRBV12-3/TRBV12-4; CDR3 protein: ASSLGGFGFQF
CDR3 length: 12; V gene: TRBV6-4; CDR3 protein: ASSDASGYSEQF
CDR3 length: 13; V gene: TRBV5-4; CDR3 protein: ASSPSRRVNTEAF
CDR3 length: 10; V gene: TRBV5-8; CDR3 protein: ASSSSSYEQY
CDR3 length: 12; V gene: TRBV2; CDR3 protein: ASSEWVQQETQY
CDR3 length: 13; V gene: TRBV5-5; CDR3 protein: ASSGRQGVNTEAF
CDR3 length: 14; V gene: TRBV5-1; CDR3 protein: ASSLADWALNTEAF
CDR3 length: 12; V gene: TRBV5-6; CDR3 protein: ASSLDRRNTEAF
CDR3 length: 14; V gene: TRBV9; CDR3 protein: ASSQTSGGALETQY
CDR3 length: 13; V gene: TRBV7-9; CDR3 protein: ASNLGQAEVETQY
CDR3 length: 13; V gene: TRBV4-3; CDR3 protein: ASSQHGQGGYGYT
CDR3 length: 16; V gene: TRBV29-1; CDR3 protein: SVEDHGGRDGLGDTQY
CDR3 length: 13; V gene: TRBV5-1; CDR3 protein: ASSPTGAGAYEQY
CDR3 length: 11; V gene: TRBV29-1; CDR3 protein: SVTTGTNTEAF
CDR3 length: 11; V gene: TRBV5-4; CDR3 protein: ASSLQGAYGYT
CDR3 length: 13; V gene: TRBV6-5; CDR3 protein: ASSYSGATTGILY
CDR3 length: 16; V gene: TRBV4-1; CDR3 protein: ASSQDPGTSGLYNEQF
CDR3 length: 14; V gene: TRBV28; CDR3 protein: ASSLSSAGGRNEQY
CDR3 length: 13; V gene: TRBV7-8; CDR3 protein: ASSLYRDRTYEQY
CDR3 length: 12; V gene: TRBV5-1; CDR3 protein: ASSPEAATDTQY
CDR3 length: 12; V gene: TRBV27; CDR3 protein: ASSLLTENTEAF
CDR3 length: 11; V gene: TRBV7-6; CDR3 protein: ASSPEPTYEQY
CDR3 length: 10; V gene: TRBV19; CDR3 protein: ASSLKGAEQF
CDR3 length: 13; V gene: TRBV21-1; CDR3 protein: ASSPPGRGRETQY
CDR3 length: 11; V gene: TRBV30; CDR3 protein: AWLAGALTEAF
CDR3 length: 13; V gene: TRBV7-6; CDR3 protein: ASSLSPGGHNEQF
CDR3 length: 13; V gene: TRBV5-8; CDR3 protein: ASSWGLASYNEQF
CDR3 length: 13; V gene: TRBV3-1/TRBV3-2; CDR3 protein: ASSQAGGPSSTQY
CDR3 length: 14; V gene: TRBV9; CDR3 protein: ASSYTGQGFTDTQY
CDR3 length: 13; V gene: TRBV29-1; CDR3 protein: SGHSGRQSRETQY
CDR3 length: 11; V gene: TRBV2; CDR3 protein: ASMDRGADTQY
CDR3 length: 11; V gene: TRBV28; CDR3 protein: ASQRQGTEKLF
CDR3 length: 13; V gene: TRBV2; CDR3 protein: ASSSLGTGAGEQY
CDR3 length: 13; V gene: TRBV3-1/TRBV3-2; CDR3 protein: ASSVRDRGRGTQY
CDR3 length: 13; V gene: TRBV5-1; CDR3 protein: ASSLASGAGETQY
CDR3 length: 13; V gene: TRBV10-3; CDR3 protein: AIAKGLADYNEQF
CDR3 length: 15; V gene: TRBV14; CDR3 protein: ASSQDWRGAGANVLT
CDR3 length: 11; V gene: TRBV27; CDR3 protein: ASAPGGSNEQF
CDR3 length: 14; V gene: TRBV7-9; CDR3 protein: ASSPVPGQGNEKLF
CDR3 length: 13; V gene: TRBV6-6; CDR3 protein: ASKKDRALNYGYT